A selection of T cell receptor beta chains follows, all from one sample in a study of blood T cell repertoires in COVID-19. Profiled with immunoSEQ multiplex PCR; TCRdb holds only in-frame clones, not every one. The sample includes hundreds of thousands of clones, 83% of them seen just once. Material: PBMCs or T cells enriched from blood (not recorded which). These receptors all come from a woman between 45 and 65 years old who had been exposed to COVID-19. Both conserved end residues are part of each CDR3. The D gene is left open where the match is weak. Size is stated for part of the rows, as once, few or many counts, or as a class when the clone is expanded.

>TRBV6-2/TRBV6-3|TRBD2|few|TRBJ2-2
TGTGCCAGCAGTTACTCGACGGGGGGAAACACCGGGGAGCTGTTTTTT
CASSYSTGGNTGELFF
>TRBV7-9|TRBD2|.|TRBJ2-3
TGTGCCAGCAGCTTAGTAGGGACTAGCGGGGCCATCTCGCAGTATTTT
CASSLVGTSGAISQYF
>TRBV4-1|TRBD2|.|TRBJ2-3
TGCGCCAGCAGCCAAGAGGTTAGCGGGGGCACGCAGTATTTT
CASSQEVSGGTQYF
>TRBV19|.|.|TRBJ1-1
TGTGCCAGTAGTACGGGTATGAACACTGAAGCTTTCTTT
CASSTGMNTEAFF
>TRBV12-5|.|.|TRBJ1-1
TGTGCTAGTGGTTTGGTACACGGGGTTATGAACACTGAAGCTTTCTTT
CASGLVHGVMNTEAFF
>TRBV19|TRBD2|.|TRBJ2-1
TGTGCCAGTACGGGACTAACTTTCGGTGAGCAGTTCTTC
CASTGLTFGEQFF
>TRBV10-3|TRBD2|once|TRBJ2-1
TGTGCCATCAGTGAACCTAGCGGTCTAAACTTCAATGAGCAGTTCTTC
CAISEPSGLNFNEQFF
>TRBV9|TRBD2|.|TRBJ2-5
TGTGCCAGCAGCGAGACTAGCGGGGGGGCATTGGAGACCCAGTACTTC
CASSETSGGALETQYF
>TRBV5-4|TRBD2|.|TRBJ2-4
TGTGCCAGCAGCTTGAGCGGGAGTGCAAACATTCAGTACTTC
CASSLSGSANIQYF
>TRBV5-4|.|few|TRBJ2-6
TGTGCCAGCAGCCGAGTCTTCGGGTTCGGCTCTGGGGCCAACGTCCTGACTTTC
CASSRVFGFGSGANVLTF
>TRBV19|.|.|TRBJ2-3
TGTGCCAGTAGCGGGGTGTCAGGTCGTGATACGCAGTATTTT
CASSGVSGRDTQYF
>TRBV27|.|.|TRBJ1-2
TGTGCCAGCCATAAACAATCTCCCGGTACAGCCTACTATGGCTACACCTTC
CASHKQSPGTAYYGYTF
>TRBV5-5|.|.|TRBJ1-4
TGTGCCAGCAGCAGAGGGGACTTAGGAGGTGAAAAACTGTTTTTT
CASSRGDLGGEKLFF
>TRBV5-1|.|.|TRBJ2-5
TGCGCCAGCAGCTTGGATAGCACATTACAAGAGACCCAGTACTTC
CASSLDSTLQETQYF
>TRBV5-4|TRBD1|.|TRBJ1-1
TGTGCCAGCAGCCGGGACAGGGGGAGGCCGGCTTTCTTT
CASSRDRGRPAFF
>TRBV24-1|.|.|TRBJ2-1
TGTGCCACCAGTGGGGAGGCGATTTACAATGAGCAGTTCTTC
CATSGEAIYNEQFF
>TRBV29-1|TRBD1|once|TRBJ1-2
TGCAGCGTCCTATACAGGGGAACAAGGGTTAACACCTTC
CSVLYRGTRVNTF
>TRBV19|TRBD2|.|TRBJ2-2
TGTGCCAGTAGTCTAGGACTAGCGGGGGGCACCGGGGAGCTGTTTTTT
CASSLGLAGGTGELFF
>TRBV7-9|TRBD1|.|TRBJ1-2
TGTGCCAGCAGCTTGGACAGGGGGTATGGCTACACCTTC
CASSLDRGYGYTF
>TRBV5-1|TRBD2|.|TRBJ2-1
TGCGCCAGCAGCCGACCCCGGGGGGTACACAATGAGCAGTTCTTC
CASSRPRGVHNEQFF
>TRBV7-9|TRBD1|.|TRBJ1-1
TGTGCCAGCAGCTCCGGACAGGGGATCACTTTCTTT
CASSSGQGITFF
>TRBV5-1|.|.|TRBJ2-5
TGCGCCAGCAGCCCCGATCCCCCCGGGGGCCAAGAGACCCAGTACTTC
CASSPDPPGGQETQYF
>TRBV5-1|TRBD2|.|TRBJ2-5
TGCGCCAGCAGCTTGGGGGGACTAGCGGGGGCTCAAGAGACCCAGTACTTC
CASSLGGLAGAQETQYF
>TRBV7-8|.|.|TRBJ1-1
TGTGCCAGCAGCCTCGACCTCTCGCGGGTTGAAGCTTTCTTT
CASSLDLSRVEAFF
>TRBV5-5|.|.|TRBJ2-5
TGTGCCAGCAGCTTGAGATCCGTCGGGGGAGGTGAGACCCAGTACTTC
CASSLRSVGGGETQYF
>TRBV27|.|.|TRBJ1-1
TGTGCCAGCAGTCCCCGTAGAGGGCTGAACACTGAAGCTTTCTTT
CASSPRRGLNTEAFF
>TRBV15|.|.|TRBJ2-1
TGTGCCACCAGAGGGGTGACCTACAATGAGCAGTTCTTC
CATRGVTYNEQFF
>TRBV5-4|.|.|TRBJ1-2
TGTGCCAGCAGCTCTGGGGGACTGGAGTCTAACTATGGCTACACCTTC
CASSSGGLESNYGYTF
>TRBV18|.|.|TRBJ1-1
TGTGCCAGCTCACCATCCCGCGCGAACACTGAAGCTTTCTTT
CASSPSRANTEAFF
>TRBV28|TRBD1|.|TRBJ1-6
TGTGCCAGCAGCTTAACAGGGGGACACTCACCCCTCCACTTT
CASSLTGGHSPLHF
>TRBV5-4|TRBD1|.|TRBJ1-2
TGTGCCAGCAGCACCGACAGGGGTAGGCATGGCTACACCTTC
CASSTDRGRHGYTF
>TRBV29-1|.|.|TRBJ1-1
TGCAGCGTGACAGATCCGACTGAAGCTTTCTTT
CSVTDPTEAFF
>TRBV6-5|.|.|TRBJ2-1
TGTGCCAGCAGCTCTAGCCCGTACCACCACAATGAGCAGTTCTTC
CASSSSPYHHNEQFF
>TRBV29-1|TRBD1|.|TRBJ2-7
TGCAGCATTGGGGCGACAGGGGCCTACGAGCAGTACTTC
CSIGATGAYEQYF
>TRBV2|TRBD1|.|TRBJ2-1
TGTGCCAGCAGTGTGAACAGGGGTAATGAGCAGTTCTTC
CASSVNRGNEQFF
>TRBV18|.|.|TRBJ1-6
TGTGCCAGCTCACCTTTGGACAGTTATAATTCACCCCTCCACTTT
CASSPLDSYNSPLHF
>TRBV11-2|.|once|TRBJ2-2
TGTGCCAGCAGCTTAGGAGCCGGGGAGCTGTTTTTT
CASSLGAGELFF
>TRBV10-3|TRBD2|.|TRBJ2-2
TGTGCCATCAGTGGGCCCCCTAGCGGGGGGGGGTCCGGGGAGCTGTTTTTT
CAISGPPSGGGSGELFF
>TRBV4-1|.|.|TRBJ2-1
TGCGCCGCCGGAGACGGCTCTTACAATGAGCAGTTCTTC
CAAGDGSYNEQFF
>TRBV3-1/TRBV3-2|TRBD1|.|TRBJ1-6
TGTGCCAGCAGCCAGACAGGGGGGGATTCACCCCTCCACTTT
CASSQTGGDSPLHF
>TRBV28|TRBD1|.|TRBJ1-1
TGTGCCAGCAGTTTGACAGGGCTTAACCTAGCGGGTGAAGCTTTCTTT
CASSLTGLNLAGEAFF
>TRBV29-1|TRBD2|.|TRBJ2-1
TGCAGCGTTGAATTTAGCGGGGGCTCAAATGAGCAGTTCTTC
CSVEFSGGSNEQFF
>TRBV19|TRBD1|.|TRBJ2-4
TGTGCCAGTAGTATAGGGGACAGGGGCGACATTCAGTACTTC
CASSIGDRGDIQYF
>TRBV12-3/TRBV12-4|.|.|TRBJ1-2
TGTGCCAGCAGTCCCCCCTATCGTGGCTACACCTTC
CASSPPYRGYTF
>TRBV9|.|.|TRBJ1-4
TGTGCCAGCAGCCCCCAGGGGACGTATGAAAAACTGTTTTTT
CASSPQGTYEKLFF
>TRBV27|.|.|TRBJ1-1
TGTGCCAGCAGTTCCGCGGTACGGGTGAACACTGAAGCTTTCTTT
CASSSAVRVNTEAFF
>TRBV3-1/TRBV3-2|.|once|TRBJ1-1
TGTGCCAGCAGCCAAGGAAGGAGCACTGAAGCTTTCTTT
CASSQGRSTEAFF
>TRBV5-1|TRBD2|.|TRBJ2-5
TGCGCCAGCAGCTTGGGCGGGGGGGCGCCCGGGGAGACCCAGTACTTC
CASSLGGGAPGETQYF
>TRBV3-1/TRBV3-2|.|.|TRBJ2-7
TGTGCCAGCAGCCAATCCGTCTACGAGCAGTACTTC
CASSQSVYEQYF
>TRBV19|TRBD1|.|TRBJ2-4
TGTGCCAGTAGTACCTGGACAGGACTAGCCAAAAACATTCAGTACTTC
CASSTWTGLAKNIQYF
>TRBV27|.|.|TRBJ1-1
TGTGCCAGCAGTACCACGGGAGTCACTGAAGCTTTCTTT
CASSTTGVTEAFF
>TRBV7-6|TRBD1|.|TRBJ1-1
TGTGCCAGCAGTGACGGACAGGGGTGGAACACTGAAGCTTTCTTT
CASSDGQGWNTEAFF
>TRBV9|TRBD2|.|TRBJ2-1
TGTGCCAGCAGCCTTCGCGGGGGGGGTAATGAGCAGTTCTTC
CASSLRGGGNEQFF
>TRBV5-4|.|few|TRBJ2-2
TGTGCCAGCAGCTTCTACGCCACCAGGGGGGAGCTGTTTTTT
CASSFYATRGELFF
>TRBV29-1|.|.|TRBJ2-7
TGCAGCGTTGAGGCCGAGGGCTACGAGCAGTACTTC
CSVEAEGYEQYF
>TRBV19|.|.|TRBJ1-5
TGTGCCAGTAGTCTCGAGGAAGGTCAGCCCCAGCATTTT
CASSLEEGQPQHF
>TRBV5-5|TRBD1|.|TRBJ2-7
TGTGCCAGCAGCCCCGGACAGGGGATCGCCTACGAGCAGTACTTC
CASSPGQGIAYEQYF
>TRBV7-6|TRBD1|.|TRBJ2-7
TGTGCCAGCAGCTTGAACCCGGGACAGGCGACCTACGAGCAGTACTTC
CASSLNPGQATYEQYF
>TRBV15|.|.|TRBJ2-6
TGTGCCACCATAAGAGACAACACTGGGGCCAACGTCCTGACTTTC
CATIRDNTGANVLTF
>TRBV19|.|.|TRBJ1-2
TGTGCCAGTAGTACCTTCCGAGGGCCTGACTATGGCTACACCTTC
CASSTFRGPDYGYTF